Below are 32 T cell receptor beta chains sequenced from a single sample in a study of cytomegalovirus exposure and HLA in healthy donors (dated by TCRdb to about 2017). The receptor library was made with the immunoSEQ multiplex PCR assay. For the multiplex PCR, a mixture combining 60 forward primers for TCR Vbeta segments and 13 reverse primers for TCR Jbeta segments was used. TCRdb carries this immuneACCESS record with in-frame sequences only. Its versions omit some clonotypes, under half of them owing to an unresolved V gene in the studies checked, with the rest unexplained. This sample gives 60,000 or so clones in total; 77% of them show up just once. In total, the top ten clones hold around 2.4% of the sample. Sequenced: PBMCs. The receptors here all came from a female donor in good health and CMV-seronegative.

This rearrangement joins TRBV7-2 to TRBJ1-1; possible D gene TRBD1, 5 bases. The germline V gene encodes CDR1 SGHTA and CDR2 FQGNSA. V was pared by 0 bases and J by 4 bases, with 9 bases between. There are 14 residues in the CDR3. CDR3 sequence: CASSLAGGSTEAFF. The CDR3, as DNA: TGTGCCAGCAGCTTAGCGGGGGGGAGCACTGAAGCTTTCTTT.

This sequence joins TRBV7-3 and TRBJ1-3, with D hard to call. The germline CDR1 and CDR2 sequences are SGHTA and FQGTGA. This CDR3 comprises 15 residues. The V end lost 2 bases, the J end lost 4 bases, and 12 bases lay between the germline ends. CDR3 nucleotides: TGTGCCAGCAGCTTAGGTGGTATGCGCGGAAACACCATATATTTT. This sequence encodes CASSLGGMRGNTIYF.

The CDR3 region has the DNA TGTGCCAGCAGCCATGCTAATATCGGGACAGGGGGTGAGCAGTACTTC. Translating it yields CASSHANIGTGGEQYF. The J gene is TRBJ2-7, the V gene TRBV7-9; 11 nucleotides line up with TRBD1. The germline V gene has CDR1 SEHNR and CDR2 FQNEAQ (reference sequence). V lost 5 bases and J lost 7; bases outside the gene matches: 13. The CDR3 covers 16 residues. Drawing the rest from reference TRBV7-9 and TRBJ2-7, the complete variable domain is DTGVSQNPRHKITKRGQNVTFRCDPISEHNRLYWYRQTLGQGPEFLTYFQNEAQLEKSRLLSDRFSAERPKGSFSTLEIQRTEQGDSAMYLCASSHANIGTGGEQYFGPGTRLTVT.

The genes are TRBV18 and TRBJ1-2, with TRBD1 matching over 8 bases. Germline V gene sequence: CDR1 KGHSH, CDR2 LQKENI. J lost 2 bases, V lost 3 bases, and 5 bases had no gene match. The CDR3 loop spans 15 amino acids. The chain's CDR3 is CASSPPGQANYGYTF. For the CDR3, the DNA is TGTGCCAGCTCACCCCCGGGACAGGCGAACTATGGCTACACCTTC.

The V call is TRBV5-1, the J call TRBJ2-5, with TRBD1 matching over 8 bases. This CDR3 is 14 amino acids long. The germline V gene encodes CDR1 SGHRS and CDR2 YFSETQ. The V segment lost 4 bases and the J segment 4 bases; nucleotides outside the gene matches: 6. CDR3 sequence: CASSAPDRGETQYF. CDR3 DNA: TGCGCCAGCAGCGCCCCTGACAGGGGAGAGACCCAGTACTTC. Together with reference TRBV5-1 and TRBJ2-5, the CDR3 gives the full variable domain: KAGVTQTPRYLIKTRGQQVTLSCSPISGHRSVSWYQQTPGQGLQFLFEYFSETQRNKGNFPGRFSGRQFSNSRSEMNVSTLELGDSALYLCASSAPDRGETQYFGPGTRLLVL.

This chain links TRBV4-1 with TRBJ2-3; D is uncertain. CDR1 and CDR2 (germline): MGHRA, YSYEKL. V lost 4 bases and J lost 0, with 8 bases in between. This CDR3 spans 14 amino acids. The CDR3 spells CASSREASTDTQYF. The CDR3 DNA follows: TGCGCCAGCAGCCGAGAGGCCAGCACAGATACGCAGTATTTT.

This clone was detected once. The chain combines TRBV28 with TRBJ2-5, with no clear D. Per the germline V gene, CDR1 is MDHEN and CDR2 is SYDVKM. V dropped 6 bases and J dropped 5 bases, with 10 bases sitting between them. CDR3 size: 12 residues. The CDR3 region is CASSAVGETQYF. The CDR3 DNA sequence: TGTGCCAGCAGCGCCGTCGGGGAGACCCAGTACTTC.

The rearrangement uses TRBV5-1 and TRBJ1-5, with D possibly TRBD1 on 5 matching bases. Germline values: CDR1 SGHRS, CDR2 YFSETQ. The CDR3 runs to 14 residues. V was trimmed by 0 bases and J by 4 bases, leaving 8 bases between them. The DNA for the CDR3 is TGCGCCAGCAGCTTGGTGGGGGGGAATCAGCCCCAGCATTTT. It codes for CASSLVGGNQPQHF.

This chain uses TRBV2 with TRBJ1-4, with 7 bases aligning to TRBD1. The germline V gene has CDR1 SNHLY and CDR2 FYNNEI. This CDR3 contains 14 residues. V shed 5 bases, J shed 4 bases, and the junction held 4 bases outside the gene matches. The CDR3 bases are TGTGCCAGCAGTTCGACAGGGAATAATGAAAAACTGTTTTTT. Translation gives CASSSTGNNEKLFF.

This chain connects TRBV28 to TRBJ1-4, with 12 bases lining up with TRBD1. The ends lost 5 bases at V and 1 base at J; junction bases unmatched: 11. Germline lookup yields CDR1 MDHEN and CDR2 SYDVKM. There are 19 residues in the CDR3. In DNA, the CDR3 is TGTGCCAGCAGTATGCTTGGGACAGGGGGCCTTGTAACTAATGAAAAACTGTTTTTT. Translation gives CASSMLGTGGLVTNEKLFF.

The chain has TRBV21-1 and TRBJ1-5. TRBV21-1 is designated a pseudogene. The CDR3 has 16 residues. The chain's CDR3 is CASSKWGDLSNQPQHF. The CDR3 DNA sequence: TGTGCCAGCAGCAAGTGGGGGGATCTTAGCAATCAGCCCCAGCATTTT.

This chain joins TRBV5-1 and TRBJ2-1; 15 nucleotides line up with TRBD2. This CDR3 is built from 19 residues. CDR1 is SGHRS, CDR2 YFSETQ, per germline. V gave up 2 bases and J gave up 2 bases; unmatched junction bases: 8. CDR3 sequence (DNA): TGCGCCAGCAGCTTCGTCCCGGGACTAGCGGGGGGTGCCTACAATGAGCAGTTCTTC. Protein sequence: CASSFVPGLAGGAYNEQFF.

The chain carries TRBV18 and TRBJ2-7; possible D gene TRBD1, 6 bases. The CDR3 runs to 16 residues. The ends were cut back, 2 bases at V and 1 base at J, with 15 bases in the middle. Germline CDR1 is KGHSH and CDR2 is LQKENI. This CDR3 is CASSPNSAGASYEQYF. The CDR3 bases are TGTGCCAGCTCACCAAATTCGGCAGGGGCATCCTACGAGCAGTACTTC.

The V gene is TRBV28, the J gene TRBJ1-2, with 7 bases matching TRBD1. Germline V gene data show CDR1 as MDHEN and CDR2 as SYDVKM. Losses at the gene ends were 6 bases for V and 3 bases for J; bases not matched to a gene: 13. CDR3 size: 16 residues. The CDR3 nucleotides read TGTGCCAGCAGGGGGACAGCCCGTATCGTGGACTATGGCTACACCTTC. Residues: CASRGTARIVDYGYTF.

This clone was observed a few times. The V and J genes are TRBV28 and TRBJ2-3; TRBD2 aligns across 11 bases. Unmatched junction bases numbered 9, after V lost 9 bases and J lost 4 bases. The CDR3 sequence is 15 residues long. Germline V gives CDR1 MDHEN, CDR2 SYDVKM. CDR3 nucleotide sequence: TGTGCCAGTCAAACTAGCGGGAGAGACCCAGATACGCAGTATTTT. Amino acids: CASQTSGRDPDTQYF.

The CDR3 is CASSPGLAGYEQYF. The CDR3 region has the DNA TGTGCCAGTTCACCCGGACTAGCGGGGTACGAGCAGTACTTC. The V gene is TRBV19, the J gene TRBJ2-7; TRBD2 matches 12 bases. Germline CDR1 LNHDA, CDR2 SQIVND (reference sequence). The ends lost 8 bases at V and 4 bases at J; junction bases unmatched: 6. The CDR3 is made up of 14 amino acids. Together with reference TRBV19 and TRBJ2-7, the CDR3 gives the full variable domain: DGGITQSPKYLFRKEGQNVTLSCEQNLNHDAMYWYRQDPGQGLRLIYYSQIVNDFQKGDIAEGYSVSREKKESFPLTVTSAQKNPTAFYLCASSPGLAGYEQYFGPGTRLTVT.

The V gene is TRBV6-5, the J gene TRBJ2-1, with D possibly matching TRBD1 (6 bases). Germline V CDR1 and CDR2: MNHEY, SVGAGI. V was clipped by 2 bases and J by 4 bases, with 12 bases between them. The CDR3 contains 15 residues. Here the CDR3 DNA reads TGTGCCAGCAGTTACGTGGGGGCCAGTTACAATGAGCAGTTCTTC. Residues: CASSYVGASYNEQFF.

CDR3 residues: CASSVGLAAYNEQFF. DNA of the CDR3: TGTGCCAGCAGCGTGGGACTAGCGGCTTACAATGAGCAGTTCTTC. This chain links TRBV7-8 with TRBJ2-1, with 11 nucleotides matching TRBD2. Germline CDR1 reads SGHVS; CDR2 reads FQNEAQ. The CDR3 runs to 15 residues. V shed 5 bases, J shed 4 bases, and the junction held 4 bases outside the gene matches.

In this sample, this clone turned up a few times. This sequence joins TRBV27 and TRBJ2-7, with a possible D match to TRBD1 (6 bases). The CDR3 is made up of 14 amino acids. Germline CDR1 MNHEY, CDR2 SMNVEV (reference sequence). V dropped 4 bases and J dropped 3 bases, with 13 bases sitting between them. CDR3 residues: CASSSRTVYYEQYF. The CDR3 DNA follows: TGTGCCAGCAGTTCCCGGACAGTCTACTACGAGCAGTACTTC.

This clone has just one count. The chain combines TRBV4-3 with TRBJ2-3, with 8 positions matching TRBD2. J gave up 2 bases and V 1 base, and 5 bases lay outside the gene matches. The CDR3 length is 16 residues. CDR1 and CDR2 (germline): LGHNA, YSLEER. The CDR3 protein is CASSQGSGRATDTQYF. DNA for the CDR3: TGCGCCAGCAGCCAAGGCTCCGGGAGGGCCACAGATACGCAGTATTTT.

This clone was seen a few times. The J gene is TRBJ2-7, the V gene TRBV6-5, with a tentative D call TRBD2 (5 bases). V lost 0 bases and J 7 bases, leaving 13 bases between the germline ends. In germline, CDR1 is MNHEY, CDR2 SVGAGI. CDR3 size: 14 residues. Written as DNA, the CDR3 is TGTGCCAGCAGTTACTCTGTCGAGGGAGTGGAGCAGTACTTC. This gives the protein CASSYSVEGVEQYF.

CDR3 protein: CASSHLYPGNAHEQYF. The CDR3 nucleotides read TGTGCCAGCAGCCACTTATATCCAGGGAACGCCCACGAGCAGTACTTC. V and J are TRBV11-2 and TRBJ2-7; D may be TRBD1 (5 bases). Germline V gives CDR1 SGHAT, CDR2 FQNNGV. This CDR3 is 16 amino acids long. V was cut by 5 bases and J by 5 bases, with 22 bases left in between.

The V and J genes are TRBV7-9 and TRBJ2-1, with TRBD1 as a possible D gene (7 bases). V was trimmed by 5 bases and J by 4 bases, leaving 24 bases between them. CDR1 and CDR2 from the germline V gene are SEHNR and FQNEAQ (reference sequence). The CDR3 totals 18 residues. This CDR3 is CASSGRDSDWRAYNEQFF. Here the CDR3 DNA reads TGTGCCAGCAGCGGCCGGGACAGCGACTGGAGGGCATACAATGAGCAGTTCTTC.

The chain is built from TRBV27 and TRBJ1-1; 8 bases fit TRBD1. The CDR3 extends over 15 amino acids. The junction had 8 bases not matched to a gene; V was cut back by 3 bases and J by 5 bases. CDR1 MNHEY and CDR2 SMNVEV come from the germline V gene (reference sequence). DNA of the CDR3: TGTGCCAGCAGTTTGGCTGGACAGGGTCGGACTGAAGCTTTCTTT. Translating gives CASSLAGQGRTEAFF.

The gene calls are TRBV11-2 and TRBJ2-3, with D perhaps matching TRBD1 (6 bases). With 8 bases removed from V and 8 bases from J, the gap between germline ends came to 14 bases. Germline V lookup: CDR1 SGHAT, CDR2 FQNNGV. The length of the CDR3 is 12 residues. CDR3 loop: CASAADSPTQYF. The CDR3, as DNA: TGTGCCAGCGCTGCGGACAGTCCTACGCAGTATTTT.

The chain uses TRBV19 and TRBJ2-2, with 10 bases identical to TRBD1. The germline V gene encodes CDR1 LNHDA and CDR2 SQIVND (reference sequence). The CDR3 is made up of 14 amino acids. Trimming cost V 4 bases and J 7 bases; bases outside gene matches: 3. The DNA for the CDR3 is TGTGCCAGTAGTAGGGGACAGGGGATCGGGGAGCTGTTTTTT. Protein product: CASSRGQGIGELFF.

The V and J genes are TRBV28 and TRBJ1-1, with 8 bases matching TRBD1. The CDR3 has 14 residues. Germline trimming cut 5 bases from V and 4 bases from J; bases unmatched to any gene: 6. CDR1 is MDHEN and CDR2 is SYDVKM in the germline V gene. The CDR3, as DNA: TGTGCCAGCAGTACGAGACAGGGGACCACTGAAGCTTTCTTT. Its protein product is CASSTRQGTTEAFF. Variable domain in full (rest from reference TRBV28 and TRBJ1-1): DVKVTQSSRYLVKRTGEKVFLECVQDMDHENMFWYRQDPGLGLRLIYFSYDVKMKEKGDIPEGYSVSREKKERFSLILESASTNQTSMYLCASSTRQGTTEAFFGQGTRLTVV.

This chain joins TRBV9 and TRBJ1-1, with 7 bases matching TRBD1. Unmatched junction bases numbered 15, after V lost 0 bases and J lost 4 bases. The CDR3 contains 18 residues. Germline V lookup: CDR1 SGDLS, CDR2 YYNGEE. The CDR3 coding sequence is TGTGCCAGCAGCGTAGCGTTAGGGGGCGGGCGCGGTGGCACTGAAGCTTTCTTT. Protein: CASSVALGGGRGGTEAFF.

This clone was recorded a few times. The rearrangement joins TRBV9 to TRBJ2-3; 12 nucleotides align to TRBD2. The length of the CDR3 is 16 residues. Losses at the gene ends were 4 bases for V and 6 bases for J; bases not matched to a gene: 9. CDR1 SGDLS and CDR2 YYNGEE come from the germline V gene. The CDR3 here is CASSPRLAGVLDTQYF. CDR3 in DNA: TGTGCCAGCAGCCCCCGACTAGCGGGGGTGCTGGATACGCAGTATTTT.

The V and J genes are TRBV9 and TRBJ2-5; the D gene is possibly TRBD2 (5 bases). This CDR3 comprises 14 residues. Germline CDR1 reads SGDLS; CDR2 reads YYNGEE. The V gene lost 0 bases and the J gene lost 5 bases, with 11 bases spanning the gap. The CDR3 bases are TGTGCCAGCAGCGTAGTCCCCTCGGGGGAGACCCAGTACTTC. It translates to CASSVVPSGETQYF.

V is TRBV7-2 and J is TRBJ2-7, with 8 positions matching TRBD1. V trimming: 3 bases; J trimming: 4 bases; junction bases outside the gene matches: 5. CDR1 and CDR2 (germline): SGHTA, FQGNSA. This CDR3 has 14 amino acids. The CDR3 reads CASSFDRGLYEQYF. CDR3 DNA: TGTGCCAGCAGCTTCGACAGGGGCTTATACGAGCAGTACTTC.

This chain uses TRBV6-5 with TRBJ2-3, with 7 bases fitting TRBD1. The trim removed 5 bases at V and 2 bases at J, leaving 7 bases unmatched. The CDR3 extends over 15 amino acids. Germline loops: CDR1 MNHEY, CDR2 SVGAGI. The CDR3: CASSHWDSHTDTQYF. The CDR3, as DNA: TGTGCCAGCAGTCACTGGGACAGCCACACAGATACGCAGTATTTT.